The T cell receptor (beta chain) under discussion was sequenced for a study of shared T cell receptors in the human thymus (dated by TCRdb to about 2021). Context from the whole study: The study investigated the way shared, self-reactive T-cell receptor alpha chains are produced in the human thymus.

Receptors were amplified or captured by the immunoSEQ multiplex PCR assay. TCRdb carries this immuneACCESS record with in-frame sequences only. Its versions omit some clonotypes, under half of them owing to an unresolved V gene in the studies checked, with the rest unexplained. Counted in this sample were around 340,000 clones; 85% to 95% of them appeared once. The biggest ten clones account for about 0.02% of the sample. Turning to this clone: Its antigen specificity is not known. No per-base quality is available; no much larger clone lies one base away.

V is pared back by 7 bases and J by 7 bases, with 19 bases lying between the germline termini. There are 15 amino acids in the CDR3, from cysteine to phenylalanine inclusive. Only the CDR3 part of the read is kept: 45 bases, read in frame from the first base. In the germline V gene (reference sequence), CDR1 corresponds to LNHNV and CDR2 to YYDKDF. The V and J segments used are TRBV15 and TRBJ2-2; a weak D assignment points to TRBD1 (6 bases agree). This TCR came from a human donor. Sample: thymocytes. The CDR3 corresponds to CATTTRTGLNGELFF. The nucleotide sequence reads as follows: TGTGCCACCACGACCCGCACAGGGCTGAACGGGGAGCTGTTTTTT.